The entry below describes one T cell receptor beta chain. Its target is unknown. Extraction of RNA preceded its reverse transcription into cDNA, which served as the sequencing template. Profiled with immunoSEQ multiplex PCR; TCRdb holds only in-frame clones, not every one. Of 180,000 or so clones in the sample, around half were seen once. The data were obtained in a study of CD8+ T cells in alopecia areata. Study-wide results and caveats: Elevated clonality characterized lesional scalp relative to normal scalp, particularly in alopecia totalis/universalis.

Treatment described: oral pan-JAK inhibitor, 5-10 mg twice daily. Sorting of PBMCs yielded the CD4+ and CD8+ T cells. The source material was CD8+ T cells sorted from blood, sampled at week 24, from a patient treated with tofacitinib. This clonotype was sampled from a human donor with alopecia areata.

The CDR3 loop is CAWSRDAAVNEKLFF. The CDR3 DNA reads TGTGCCTGGAGCCGGGACGCTGCTGTTAATGAAAAACTGTTTTTT. The chain uses TRBV30 and TRBJ1-4; D is possibly TRBD1 (5 bases). Per germline, CDR1 GTSNPN and CDR2 SVGIG (reference sequence). The V end lost 3 bases, the J end lost 4 bases, and 15 bases lay between the germline ends. CDR3 size: 15 residues.